This record looks at one T cell receptor beta chain sequence and its context. This specimen belongs to a study of blood T cell repertoires in COVID-19. Study-wide background: Nucleic acid was either cDNA or gDNA, and it came from T cells, B-cell-depleted T cells, or PBMCs.

Germline loops: CDR1 GTSNPN, CDR2 SVGIG (reference sequence). V dropped 4 bases and J dropped 5; count of bases not matched to a gene: 10. The CDR3 is 14 amino acids. Clones were sequenced by immunoSEQ multiplex PCR, and TCRdb holds only the in-frame ones, with some missing. This sample has roughly 180,000 clones, with 80% to 85% found just once. The sequence was collected from a woman aged 60 to 75 who had recovered from COVID-19. Sequenced: PBMCs or T cells enriched from blood (not recorded which). The V call is TRBV30, the J call TRBJ1-1; 7 bases align to TRBD1. The CDR3 nucleotides read TGTGCCTGGATTAAGGCAGGGGGTTATACTGAAGCTTTCTTT. Protein sequence: CAWIKAGGYTEAFF.